This TCR beta chain was retrieved from a study of OX40 agonist ivuxolimab in advanced cancers. The overall study: At 0.01 to 10 mg/kg, ivuxolimab was administered intravenously to patients every 2 weeks. Three dose-escalation patients had partial responses: one with hepatocellular carcinoma and two with cutaneous melanoma. General study findings and limits: Those patients achieving a partial response at 0.1-3.0 mg/kg showed among the lowest clonal expansion. In general, CD8+ T cells held more expanded clones than CD4+ did, on average.

The germline gives CDR1 SGHTA, CDR2 FQGNSA. This CDR3 is 14 amino acids long. The V gene lost 3 bases and the J gene lost 6 bases, with 9 bases spanning the gap. Profiled with immunoSEQ multiplex PCR; TCRdb holds only in-frame clones, not every one. The sample lists tens of thousands of clones; roughly 80% were seen once. Turning to this clone: Antigen specificity is unknown.

V usage is TRBV7-2 and J usage is TRBJ2-6; tentatively, D is TRBD1 (6 bases). This TCR was recovered from an adult with an advanced solid tumor such as melanoma, head and neck, liver or kidney cancer. Material: CD4+ or CD8+ T cells sorted from blood, obtained in a trial of the OX40 agonist ivuxolimab. CDR3 loop: CASSFSGAANVLTF. The CDR3 region has the DNA TGTGCCAGCAGCTTTTCAGGGGCGGCCAACGTCCTGACTTTC.